Presented here are 18 T cell receptor beta chains from one specimen sequenced in a study of T-cell reconstitution after alpha-beta-depleted transplantation in children. Unique molecular identifiers were incorporated into the prepared TCRbeta library. MiXCR was run by TCRdb on the PCR reads, yielding one entry per CDR3 protein. This table has hundreds of thousands of distinct CDR3 sequences, approximately 30% appearing once. This sample comprised PBMCs from the stem cell graft donor, obtained from the stem cell graft. The receptors here all came from a human donor who donated a stem cell graft to a child with aplastic anemia.

This chain connects TRBV10-2 to TRBJ2-7, with 8 bases lining up with TRBD2. Germline V lookup: CDR1 WSHSY, CDR2 SAAADI. The junction had 8 bases not matched to a gene; V was cut back by 3 bases and J by 4 bases. There are 15 residues in the CDR3. The CDR3 nucleotides are TGCGCCAGCAGTGACGACAGCGGGGGATCTTACGAGCAGTACGTC. Translated: CASSDDSGGSYEQYV.

This chain uses TRBV29-1 with TRBJ1-4; D is unclear. There are 12 residues in the CDR3. Germline assignment: CDR1 SQVTM and CDR2 ANQGSEA. Trimming left V 7 bases short and J 2 bases short, with 8 bases between. This CDR3 reads CSAVGTNEKLFF. The CDR3 bases are TGCAGCGCCGTGGGTACTAATGAAAAACTGTTTTTT.

The chain is built from TRBV4-3 and TRBJ1-1; D perhaps matches TRBD1 (6 bases). CDR1 is LGHNA, CDR2 YSLEER, per germline. The CDR3 sequence is 13 residues long. The V and J ends lost 3 bases and 6 bases respectively, with 11 bases between them. CDR3 sequence (DNA): TGCGCCAGCAGCCAGCGAGGGGGGGCTGAAGCTTTCTTT. This encodes CASSQRGGAEAFF.

With regard to this clonotype: A junction end diverges from the germline sequence, so it may reflect a read error. The chain joins TRBV27 to TRBJ2-6, with D perhaps TRBD2 (6 bases). The CDR3 contains 17 residues. CDR1 is MNHEY and CDR2 is SMNVEV in the germline V gene (reference sequence). CDR3: CASSYKGGDSGANVLTF. CDR3 coding DNA: TGTGCCAGCAGTTATAAGGGCGGGGACTCTGGGGCCAATGTCCTGACTTTC. Full variable domain (missing parts from reference TRBV27 and TRBJ2-6): EAQVTQNPRYLITVTGKKLTVTCSQNMNHEYMSWYRQDPGLGLRQIYYSMNVEVTDKGDVPEGYKVSRKEKRNFPLILESPSPNQTSLYFCASSYKGGDSGANVLTFGAGSRLTVL.

The V and J genes are TRBV6-1 and TRBJ1-4; 10 bases line up with TRBD1. This CDR3 region has 15 residues. J gave up 4 bases and V 5 bases, and 4 bases lay outside the gene matches. Germline CDR1 and CDR2: MNHNS and SASEGT. CDR3 bases: TGTGCCAGCAGTCGCGGGACAGGGGTTAATGAAAAACTGTTTTTT. It codes for CASSRGTGVNEKLFF.

The chain combines TRBV29-1 with TRBJ2-5; tentatively, D is TRBD2 (6 bases). Germline CDR1 and CDR2: SQVTM and ANQGSEA. Trimming cost V 5 bases and J 3 bases, with 22 bases left between them. The CDR3 covers 16 residues. CDR3 coding DNA: TGCAGCGTTCGTACTCAGACTAGGCGTGTAAAAGAGACCCAGTACTTC. This gives the protein CSVRTQTRRVKETQYF.

Comment on this clonotype: This may be a read error: a much more frequent sequence differs by one nucleotide. The CDR3 spells CASRRDNEQFF. The CDR3 coding sequence is TGTGCCAGCAGGCGGGACAATGAGCAGTTCTTC. This chain joins TRBV5-4 and TRBJ2-1, with TRBD2 as a possible D gene (5 bases). CDR1 SGHNT and CDR2 YYREEE come from the germline V gene (reference sequence). V lost 5 bases to trimming and J lost 5 bases, with 5 bases between them. There are 11 residues in the CDR3.

The V and J genes are TRBV20-1 and TRBJ2-3; D is ambiguous. V shed 2 bases and J shed 4 bases, with 16 bases lying between them. There are 15 residues in the CDR3. From germline, CDR1 is DFQATT and CDR2 SNEGSKA (reference sequence). CDR3 amino acids: CSARRAEFSADTQYF. For the CDR3, the DNA is TGCAGTGCTAGACGGGCAGAGTTTTCCGCAGATACGCAGTATTTT.

V gene TRBV30 combines with J gene TRBJ2-3, with TRBD2 identical over 10 bases. V gave up 0 bases and J gave up 6 bases; unmatched junction bases: 9. Germline CDR1 and CDR2: GTSNPN and SVGIG (reference sequence). The CDR3 consists of 16 residues. As DNA, the CDR3 is TGTGCCTGGAGTGTTCCTAGCGGGAGAGACGCGGATACGCAGTATTTT. Translating gives CAWSVPSGRDADTQYF.

V is TRBV30 and J is TRBJ2-3, with D unresolved. V dropped 0 bases and J dropped 6 bases, with 4 bases sitting between them. Per the germline V gene, CDR1 is GTSNPN and CDR2 is SVGIG (reference sequence). The CDR3 is 11 amino acids. CDR3 residues: CAWSVPDTQYF. As DNA, the CDR3 is TGTGCCTGGAGTGTACCGGATACGCAGTATTTT.

Only a few counts were recorded for this clonotype. This chain connects TRBV4-2 to TRBJ2-5, with TRBD1 matching over 7 bases. The CDR3 has 14 amino acids. CDR1 is LGHNA, CDR2 YNFKEQ, per germline. The trim removed 3 bases at V and 4 bases at J, leaving 5 bases unmatched. The CDR3 DNA sequence: TGTGCCAGCAGCCAGAGCGACAGGGCAGAGACCCAGTACTTC. It codes for CASSQSDRAETQYF.

This chain links TRBV14 with TRBJ2-3; 7 nucleotides agree with TRBD1. The CDR3 spans 14 residues. Germline loops: CDR1 SGHDN, CDR2 FVKESK. V trimming: 4 bases; J trimming: 3 bases; junction bases outside the gene matches: 4. CDR3 loop: CASSRLQGTDTQYF. CDR3 DNA: TGTGCCAGCAGCCGATTACAGGGGACAGATACGCAGTATTTT.

This sequence joins TRBV4-3 and TRBJ2-1, with D perhaps matching TRBD1 or TRBD2 (6 bases each). Trimming shortened V by 0 bases and J by 5 bases, and 26 bases separated the two germline ends. Germline V gene lookup returns CDR1 LGHNA and CDR2 YSLEER. This CDR3 is built from 20 residues. This CDR3 reads CASSQDSTLLGGRGDNEQFF. CDR3 nucleotides: TGCGCCAGCAGCCAAGATTCGACTTTGCTCGGGGGAAGGGGGGACAATGAGCAGTTCTTC.

This chain uses TRBV20-1 with TRBJ2-2; perhaps TRBD2 as D (5 bases). In germline, CDR1 is DFQATT, CDR2 SNEGSKA (reference sequence). The CDR3 is 13 residues long. The V end lost 2 bases, the J end lost 5 bases, and 9 bases lay between the germline ends. The CDR3 nucleotides read TGCAGTGCTAGATTCCGAGGGACCGGGGAGCTGTTTTTT. As protein: CSARFRGTGELFF.

The V and J genes are TRBV7-3 and TRBJ2-3, with 7 bases matching TRBD2. Unmatched junction bases numbered 3, after V lost 0 bases and J lost 6 bases. Germline V gene lookup returns CDR1 SGHTA and CDR2 FQGTGA. This CDR3 spans 14 amino acids. The CDR3 DNA is TGTGCCAGCAGCTTAACTAGCGGGCGGGATACGCAGTATTTT. Amino acids: CASSLTSGRDTQYF.

This clonotype was detected a few times. The chain carries TRBV5-6 and TRBJ2-5; D call uncertain. This CDR3 has 13 residues. Per the germline V gene, CDR1 is SGHDT and CDR2 is YYEEEE. V lost 1 base and J lost 5, with 9 bases in between. CDR3 amino acids: CASSLSVWETQYF. As DNA, the CDR3 is TGTGCCAGCAGCTTGTCCGTATGGGAGACCCAGTACTTC. Full variable domain (outside the CDR3, taken from reference TRBV5-6 and TRBJ2-5): DAGVTQSPTHLIKTRGQQVTLRCSPKSGHDTVSWYQQALGQGPQFIFQYYEEEERQRGNFPDRFSGHQFPNYSSELNVNALLLGDSALYLCASSLSVWETQYFGPGTRLLVL.

The DNA for the CDR3 is TGTGCCAGCAGTGAGACAGGGGGACTCCAAGAGACCCAGTACTTC. Protein: CASSETGGLQETQYF. This chain connects TRBV6-1 to TRBJ2-5; 9 nucleotides match TRBD1. This CDR3 comprises 15 residues. The germline CDR1 and CDR2 sequences are MNHNS and SASEGT. V was pared by 3 bases and J by 1 base, with 3 bases of the junction left unmatched.

The chain couples TRBV6-2 or TRBV6-3 to TRBJ2-1, with TRBD1 matching 7 bases. From germline, CDR1 is MNHEY and CDR2 SVGEGT. The CDR3 length is 17 residues. Trimming removed 2 bases from V and 5 bases from J; junction bases left unmatched: 12. The CDR3 bases are TGTGCCAGCAGTTACAACCTCTTCGGGACAGAAAACAATGAGCAGTTCTTC. Protein: CASSYNLFGTENNEQFF.